These 26 T cell receptor beta chains share one sample of origin, sequenced in a study of T cells in Graves' hyperthyroidism and ophthalmopathy. Researchers amplified the TCR beta CDR3 regions from RNA transcripts. The HTBI set primed first-round TCR CDR3 RT-PCR. From the multiplex PCR reads, TCRdb called clonotypes with MiXCR, one entry per CDR3 protein. This sample carries 540,000 or so distinct CDR3 sequences, roughly 46% of them seen once, and the ten largest clones take over 15%. The source material was peripheral blood or thyroid tissue (not recorded which). Receptor source: an adult woman with Graves' disease, either hyperthyroidism or ophthalmopathy (not recorded which).

This clonotype has ten or more counts. The chain joins TRBV5-5 to TRBJ2-7; D may be TRBD2 (5 bases). The germline V and J ends were trimmed by 7 bases and 1 base, with 15 bases remaining between them. The CDR3 runs 14 residues. Germline V CDR1 and CDR2: SGHKS, YYEKEE (reference sequence). CDR3 DNA: TGTGCCAGCCATCTTACGACGGGATCCTACGAGCAGTACTTC. It specifies CASHLTTGSYEQYF. The full variable domain, in which reference TRBV5-5 and TRBJ2-7 provide the parts outside the CDR3, is DAGVTQSPTHLIKTRGQQVTLRCSPISGHKSVSWYQQVLGQGPQFIFQYYEKEERGRGNFPDRFSARQFPNYSSELNVNALLLGDSALYLCASHLTTGSYEQYFGPGTRLTVT.

This chain uses TRBV29-1 with TRBJ2-7, with 11 bases aligning to TRBD2. The CDR3 runs to 13 residues. CDR1 is SQVTM, CDR2 ANQGSEA, per germline. Germline trimming cut 5 bases from V and 3 bases from J; bases unmatched to any gene: 3. CDR3 in DNA: TGCAGCGTTAGACTAGCGGGAAGCTACGAGCAGTACTTC. Translation gives CSVRLAGSYEQYF.

As for this clonotype: A much larger clone differs from this one at a single base, so this may be a read error. The chain combines TRBV30 with TRBJ2-7; possibly TRBD1 or TRBD2 for D (6 bases each). This CDR3 has 13 residues. V gave up 4 bases and J gave up 5 bases, with 15 bases separating them. The germline CDR1 and CDR2 sequences are GTSNPN and SVGIG (reference sequence). This CDR3 reads CAWNAGQFHEQYF. CDR3 nucleotides: TGTGCCTGGAACGCGGGACAATTCCACGAGCAGTACTTC.

Ten or more counts support this clonotype. The rearrangement links TRBV19 to TRBJ1-5; the match to TRBD1 covers 10 bases. The V gene's germline CDR1 is LNHDA and CDR2 SQIVND (reference sequence). The CDR3 length is 15 residues. V gave up 6 bases and J gave up 9 bases; unmatched junction bases: 11. The CDR3: CASSPGQGTAWPQHF. The CDR3 coding sequence is TGTGCCAGTAGCCCGGGACAGGGGACGGCCTGGCCCCAGCATTTT. Filled out from reference TRBV19 and TRBJ1-5, the complete variable domain reads DGGITQSPKYLFRKEGQNVTLSCEQNLNHDAMYWYRQDPGQGLRLIYYSQIVNDFQKGDIAEGYSVSREKKESFPLTVTSAQKNPTAFYLCASSPGQGTAWPQHFGDGTRLSIL.

This sequence joins TRBV10-3 and TRBJ1-2; D gene ambiguous. The CDR3 runs 14 residues. Germline values: CDR1 ENHRY, CDR2 SYGVKD. V was trimmed by 10 bases and J by 2 bases, leaving 17 bases between them. CDR3 protein: CASSASWRNYGYTF. The CDR3 DNA reads TGTGCCAGCAGCGCCTCGTGGCGAAACTATGGCTACACCTTC.

The chain combines TRBV2 with TRBJ2-5, with D perhaps TRBD1 (5 bases). The V and J ends lost 6 bases and 4 bases respectively, with 12 bases between them. The CDR3 consists of 13 residues. Looked up from germline, CDR1 is SNHLY and CDR2 is FYNNEI. The CDR3 nucleotides read TGTGCCAGCAGGGTCAGGGAAGGAGAGACCCAGTACTTC. As protein: CASRVREGETQYF. Based on the CDR3 plus reference TRBV2 and TRBJ2-5, the full variable domain is EPEVTQTPSHQVTQMGQEVILRCVPISNHLYFYWYRQILGQKVEFLVSFYNNEISEKSEIFDDQFSVERPDGSNFTLKIRSTKLEDSAMYFCASRVREGETQYFGPGTRLLVL.

The V and J genes are TRBV29-1 and TRBJ1-1, with D possibly TRBD1 on 6 matching bases. This CDR3 is 13 amino acids long. Trimming left V 8 bases short and J 4 bases short, with 17 bases between. Germline V gives CDR1 SQVTM, CDR2 ANQGSEA. The CDR3 loop reads CSPNRVGSTEAFF. The DNA for the CDR3 is TGCAGCCCTAACAGGGTGGGGAGCACTGAAGCTTTCTTT.

The chain links TRBV10-2 to TRBJ1-2; 9 nucleotides match TRBD1. The CDR3 length is 18 residues. V trimming: 6 bases; J trimming: 8 bases; junction bases outside the gene matches: 22. Germline CDR1 reads WSHSY; CDR2 reads SAAADI. DNA of the CDR3: TGCGCCAGCAGGATGACAGGGGGTTCTGGGCAGGGGGTGAAAGGCTACACCTTC. It encodes CASRMTGGSGQGVKGYTF.

The genes are TRBV2 and TRBJ2-5; D is ambiguous. Germline lookup yields CDR1 SNHLY and CDR2 FYNNEI. V was shortened by 7 bases and J by 13 bases, with 13 bases between the two germline ends. The CDR3 is 10 residues long. In nucleotides, the CDR3 is TGTGCCAGCAAGTCAGAGATCCCGTACTTC. It yields the protein CASKSEIPYF.

This clonotype was detected once. One end of the junction varies from germline; a read error may be responsible. The J gene is TRBJ1-1, the V gene TRBV6-5; D uncertain. Germline V gene data show CDR1 as MNHEY and CDR2 as SVGAGI. This CDR3 is 13 amino acids long. CDR3 sequence reads: CAISYSILGPAFF. DNA for the CDR3: TGTGCCATCAGTTACTCGATACTGGGTCCAGCTTTCTTT.

This clonotype occurred many times. This sequence joins TRBV5-1 and TRBJ1-3; no clear D gene. Germline CDR1 and CDR2: SGHRS and YFSETQ. The V gene lost 5 bases and the J gene lost 0 bases, with 6 bases spanning the gap. The CDR3 has 13 amino acids. DNA for the CDR3: TGCGCCAGCAGGCAGACCTCTGGAAACACCATATATTTT. Amino acid sequence: CASRQTSGNTIYF.

The chain joins TRBV9 to TRBJ2-7; tentative D call: TRBD1 (6 bases). Looked up from germline, CDR1 is SGDLS and CDR2 is YYNGEE. The CDR3 extends over 12 amino acids. V lost 6 bases, J lost 2 bases, and 9 bases lay in between. CDR3 coding DNA: TGTGCCAGCACCGGACAGACCTACGAGCAGTACTTC. This codes for CASTGQTYEQYF.

In this sample, this clonotype turned up a few times. The V call is TRBV3-1, the J call TRBJ1-5; a weak D match, TRBD1 (5 bases). There are 13 residues in the CDR3. Between the trimmed V and J ends, which lost 5 bases and 3 bases, there was a span of 8 bases. Germline lookup yields CDR1 LGHDT and CDR2 YNNKEL (reference sequence). The CDR3 DNA sequence: TGTGCCAGCAGCGTACAGGTCAATCAGCCCCAGCATTTT. It is translated as CASSVQVNQPQHF.

This sequence joins TRBV7-9 and TRBJ2-5; D gene unclear. Trimming removed 2 bases from V and 9 bases from J, with 16 bases in between. From germline, CDR1 is SEHNR and CDR2 FQNEAQ (reference sequence). CDR3 length: 14 residues. CDR3 protein: CASSLSSLNQPQYF. The CDR3 DNA sequence: TGTGCCAGCAGCTTAAGTAGTCTTAATCAGCCCCAGTACTTC.

This clonotype was recorded at least ten times. The chain carries TRBV14 and TRBJ2-5; 12 bases agree with TRBD2. This CDR3 has 16 amino acids. Trimming at V came to 0 bases and at J to 6 bases, leaving 5 bases not matched to a gene. Germline loops: CDR1 SGHDN, CDR2 FVKESK. CDR3 protein: CASSQELTSGRKTQYF. As DNA, the CDR3 is TGTGCCAGCAGCCAAGAGCTTACTAGCGGGAGGAAGACCCAGTACTTC.

The CDR3 here is CASSPTRSEAFF. In DNA form, the CDR3 reads TGTGCCAGCAGCCCCACACGGAGTGAAGCTTTCTTT. The rearrangement uses TRBV7-2 and TRBJ1-1, with D unresolved. V was cut by 5 bases and J by 7 bases, with 11 bases left in between. The CDR3 is made up of 12 amino acids. Germline CDR1 SGHTA, CDR2 FQGNSA.

This clonotype was counted ten times or more. The chain links TRBV7-9 to TRBJ1-1; a possible D gene is TRBD1 (5 bases). CDR1 is SEHNR and CDR2 is FQNEAQ in the germline V gene (reference sequence). The CDR3 is made up of 14 amino acids. The V and J ends lost 5 bases and 1 base respectively, with 11 bases between them. CDR3 sequence: CASSERGTNTEAFF. For the CDR3, the DNA is TGTGCCAGCAGCGAAAGGGGTACGAACACTGAAGCTTTCTTT.

This clonotype was picked up many times. This chain joins TRBV6-1 and TRBJ2-2; 14 bases fit TRBD2. Germline assignment: CDR1 MNHNS and CDR2 SASEGT. The CDR3 extends over 16 amino acids. Trimming removed 5 bases from V and 6 bases from J; junction bases left unmatched: 5. CDR3 DNA: TGTGCCAGCAGTAAGACTAGCGGGAGGGTGGCCGGGGAGCTGTTTTTT. Translating gives CASSKTSGRVAGELFF.

Comment on this clonotype: At one boundary the junction diverges from the germline segment, which might be a read error. V usage is TRBV2 and J usage is TRBJ1-5; D is undetermined. Germline V gene sequence: CDR1 SNHLY, CDR2 FYNNEI. This CDR3 spans 8 amino acids. The CDR3 loop is CASKPQHF. The CDR3 DNA follows: TGTGCCAGCAAGCCGCAGCATTTT.

This clonotype was counted at least ten times. The V gene is TRBV20-1, the J gene TRBJ2-7, with 10 bases fitting TRBD1. CDR1 and CDR2 (germline): DFQATT, SNEGSKA (reference sequence). The CDR3 spans 13 residues. With 5 bases clipped from V and 6 bases from J, the junction kept 7 bases outside the gene matches. This CDR3 reads CSALGQGTSEQYF. The CDR3 region has the DNA TGCAGTGCTCTGGGACAGGGGACCTCCGAGCAGTACTTC.

The rearrangement uses TRBV29-1 and TRBJ1-2; D remains unclear. The V end was cut by 8 bases, the J end by 5 bases, with 15 bases between. The CDR3 extends over 12 amino acids. CDR1 and CDR2 (germline): SQVTM, ANQGSEA. The CDR3 nucleotides read TGCAGCAGTGTAGAACGGGGATATGGCTACACCTTC. Encoded protein: CSSVERGYGYTF.

This clonotype was found once. The chain carries TRBV2 and TRBJ2-5; D tentatively fits TRBD1 or TRBD2 (5 bases each). Germline CDR1 SNHLY, CDR2 FYNNEI. The CDR3 covers 15 residues. Trimming removed 6 bases at V and 4 bases at J, with 18 bases between. CDR3 sequence: CASSSIVGTGETQYF. CDR3 coding DNA: TGTGCCAGCAGCTCGATAGTGGGGACGGGAGAGACCCAGTACTTC.

The V gene is TRBV7-9, the J gene TRBJ1-1; D may be TRBD1 (5 bases). The CDR3 is made up of 12 amino acids. In germline, CDR1 is SEHNR, CDR2 FQNEAQ (reference sequence). The V and J ends lost 1 base and 11 bases respectively, with 11 bases between them. The CDR3, as DNA: TGTGCCAGCAGCTTAGGAGACAGCCAGGCTTTCTTT. As protein: CASSLGDSQAFF. Full variable domain (missing parts from reference TRBV7-9 and TRBJ1-1): DTGVSQNPRHKITKRGQNVTFRCDPISEHNRLYWYRQTLGQGPEFLTYFQNEAQLEKSRLLSDRFSAERPKGSFSTLEIQRTEQGDSAMYLCASSLGDSQAFFGQGTRLTVV.

The chain links TRBV10-3 to TRBJ1-2; 8 bases align to TRBD1. CDR1 and CDR2 (germline): ENHRY, SYGVKD. V lost 6 bases, J lost 7 bases, and 19 bases stayed unmatched. This CDR3 is 17 amino acids long. The DNA of the CDR3 is TGTGCCATCAGCGGACAGGGCACACAACAGGGGATTGGTGGCTACACCTTC. Its translation is CAISGQGTQQGIGGYTF.

This clonotype came up many times. This chain joins TRBV2 and TRBJ2-7; D possibly corresponds to TRBD1 (6 bases). The CDR3 spans 13 residues. Germline V gene data show CDR1 as SNHLY and CDR2 as FYNNEI. Trimming shortened V by 5 bases and J by 2 bases, and 10 bases separated the two germline ends. CDR3 DNA sequence: TGTGCCAGCAGTATCGCAGGGGCCTACGAGCAGTACTTC. This sequence encodes CASSIAGAYEQYF.

Comments on this clonotype: A much more abundant neighbour one base away suggests this may be a read error. The V gene is TRBV10-3, the J gene TRBJ2-3; D perhaps matches TRBD2 (6 bases). CDR3 size: 15 residues. The germline gives CDR1 ENHRY, CDR2 SYGVKD. With 2 bases removed from V and 2 bases from J, the gap between germline ends came to 11 bases. This chain's CDR3 is CAISEEGLITDTQYF. The CDR3, as DNA: TGTGCCATCAGTGAGGAGGGACTGATCACAGATACGCAGTATTTT.